The clone carrying this TCR beta chain was detected a few times. The record originates from a study of blood T cells in healthy people across ages. Trimming stripped 5 bases from V and 3 bases from J, with 8 bases between. The CDR3 extends over 12 amino acids. The germline gives CDR1 MDHEN, CDR2 SYDVKM. A second PCR, run for roughly 7 to 12 cycles, used a sample-barcoded 5' primer plus a J-beta primer mix. TCRdb called the 5' RACE reads again in MiXCR, with one record for every CDR3 protein. The table lists 1.4 million to 1.5 million distinct CDR3 sequences, 40% to 50% of them singletons. The chain combines TRBV28 with TRBJ2-7; D unresolved. The sequenced sample was blood. The TCR comes from a woman aged 18-30 years in good health. This chain's CDR3 is CASSPLVYEQYF. Here the CDR3 DNA reads TGTGCCAGCAGTCCCCTAGTCTACGAGCAGTACTTC.